This TCR beta chain was recovered during a study of blood T cell repertoires in COVID-19. Study in general: Acute and convalescent COVID-19 samples came from the United States, Italy and Spain. PBMCs, B-cell-depleted T cells, or T cells provided the cDNA or gDNA that made up the material.

In the source study's methods: Nucleated cell counts were estimated from reference gene primer amplification. Produced via immunoSEQ multiplex PCR; TCRdb's table is partial and in-frame only. V and J calls and clone size are those listed in that table; D and trimming were worked out from the DNA. The sample carries about 65,000 clones, approximately 77% recorded once. The CDR3 runs 14 residues. Germline assignment: CDR1 MGHRA and CDR2 YSYEKL. V was trimmed by 5 bases and J by 5 bases, leaving 15 bases between them. The clonotype originates from a human donor in a cohort sampled during active COVID-19. The chain has TRBV4-1 and TRBJ2-5; possible D gene TRBD1, 6 bases. Sequencing was done on a sample of peripheral blood. The CDR3 sequence: CASSIGTPKETQYF. CDR3 sequence (DNA): TGCGCCAGCAGCATCGGGACACCCAAGGAGACCCAGTACTTC.